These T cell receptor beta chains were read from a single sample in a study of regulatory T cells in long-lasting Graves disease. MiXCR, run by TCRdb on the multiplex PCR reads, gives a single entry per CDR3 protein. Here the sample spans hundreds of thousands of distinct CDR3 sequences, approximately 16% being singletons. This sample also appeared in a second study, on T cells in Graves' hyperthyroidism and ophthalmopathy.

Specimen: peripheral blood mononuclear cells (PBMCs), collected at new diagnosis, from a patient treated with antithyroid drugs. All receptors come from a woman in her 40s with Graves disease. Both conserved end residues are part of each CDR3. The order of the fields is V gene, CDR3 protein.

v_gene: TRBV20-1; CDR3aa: CSARDTRTRGYEQYF
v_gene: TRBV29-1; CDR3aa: CSASGTRADYEQYF
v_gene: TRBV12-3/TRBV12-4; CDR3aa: CASSFSRRAYNEQFF
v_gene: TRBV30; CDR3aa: CAWSVRGAPNTGELFF
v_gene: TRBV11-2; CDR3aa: CASSLADRAGYGYTF
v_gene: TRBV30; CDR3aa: CAWSAGTVSGNTIYF
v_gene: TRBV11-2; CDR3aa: CASSFWFRQTKNTEAFF
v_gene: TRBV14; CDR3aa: CASSQKGLFQETQYF
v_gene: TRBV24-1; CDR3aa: CATSDLLPGTSGSRELFF
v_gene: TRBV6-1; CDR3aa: CASSGRTEKIGELFF
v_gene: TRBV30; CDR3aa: CAWSGKGGQPQHF
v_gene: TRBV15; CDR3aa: CATSRDRFTGGGELFF
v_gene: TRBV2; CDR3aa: CASSRTTGGGTEAFF
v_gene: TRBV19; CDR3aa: CASSIGLAGGRSTDTQYF
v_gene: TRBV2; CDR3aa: CASRAGLASDEQFF
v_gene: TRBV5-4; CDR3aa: CASSPRLAGMSDTQYF